Sequencing of this T cell receptor (beta chain) was carried out in a study of blood T cell repertoires in COVID-19 (dated by TCRdb to the early 2020s). About the investigation overall: The collaborator samples originated in the United States, Italy and Spain and spanned the acute and convalescent phases of COVID-19. Sample metadata almost always included a de-identified subject ID, COVID-19 status, age in years and sex. The prospective study material was composed of cDNA or gDNA derived from T cells, B-cell-depleted T cells, or PBMCs. Subjects who had been exposed to COVID-19, were actively infected with it, or had recovered from it provided the deeply sampled blood TCRbeta repertoires that made up the dataset. The repertoires were released in a freely available public database intended as a resource for research on the immune response to SARS-CoV-2. HLA class I and class II types, where available, came from metadata supplied by the sample provider rather than from assay-based typing. Samples came from the ongoing ImmuneRACE study (first 160 participants) plus 1,254 subjects from 6 global collaborators. General study outcomes and caveats: How much clinical and demographic metadata was included differed by source and by participant, and the metadata was provided uncurated.

The immunoSEQ Assay, a bias-controlled multiplex PCR, was used to amplify TCRbeta CDR3 regions from genomic DNA. The published analysis was carried out like this. The number of nucleated cells in each sample was estimated from the amplification of reference gene primers within the assay. To quantify the absolute abundance of each unique TCRbeta CDR3 rearrangement, sequence reads were collapsed and filtered. Productive Simpson clonality was computed per sample as the square root of Simpson's diversity index over productive rearrangements. This immuneACCESS table, as held by TCRdb, lists in-frame sequences with V and J called but not all clones. Of the missing ones, under half trace to an unresolved V gene in checked studies; the others have no known cause. That table supplies the V and J calls and clone size; D and trimming were determined from the DNA. Recorded for this sample are under 200,000 clones; roughly 86% of them occurred a single time. Of the sample, around 0.6% falls within the top ten clones.

The CDR3 sequence holds 14 residues, the cysteine and phenylalanine included. Of all the DNA, just the CDR3 is kept, 42 bases in frame from base 1. The germline V gene (reference sequence) gives CDR1 as PRHDT and CDR2 as FYEKMQ. V ends up 6 bases short and J 8 bases short, with an unmatched junction base count of 8. One collaborating source in Seattle enrolled patients during active infection and followed them longitudinally through the course of disease. Each collaborating institution followed its own protocols to collect whole blood in K2EDTA tubes. Collaborator samples were shipped for TCRbeta analysis as frozen whole blood, isolated PBMCs, or DNA extracted from either sample type. Details on this clone: What antigen it recognizes has not been identified. The sample holds no much larger clone one base away, and base qualities are not on file.

This sequence uses TRBV13 and TRBJ1-4, and 8 junctional nucleotides match TRBD1. This sequence was found in a man aged 60 to 69 with COVID-19, enrolled during active disease. The sequenced sample was peripheral blood. The CDR3 protein is CASRVRGQGEKLFF. The DNA sequence follows: TGTGCCAGCAGAGTCAGGGGGCAGGGCGAAAAACTGTTTTTT.